A single sample gave rise to the 6 T cell receptor beta chains below, sequenced in a study of CD8 T cells in ankylosing spondylitis. Antigens for these TCRs are unknown. TCRdb recomputed calls from the 5' RACE reads with MiXCR, one row per CDR3 protein. The table includes more than 650,000 distinct CDR3 sequences, 12% detected once. General observations from the study: A motif in TCR beta, a set of eight or nine highly homologous variants, appeared characteristic of ankylosing spondylitis blood.

Sequences were obtained from blood, either unsorted or a sorted T cell fraction (not recorded which). Receptors originate from a male donor with ankylosing spondylitis.

The table lists this clonotype with many counts. The chain links TRBV9 to TRBJ2-1; TRBD1 aligns across 8 bases. Germline loops: CDR1 SGDLS, CDR2 YYNGEE. Losses at the gene ends were 0 bases for V and 7 bases for J; bases not matched to a gene: 9. This CDR3 spans 16 amino acids. The chain's CDR3 is CASSVAPVTGANEQFF. The DNA of the CDR3 is TGTGCCAGCAGCGTAGCCCCAGTGACAGGGGCGAATGAGCAGTTCTTC. The whole variable domain, remainder taken from reference TRBV9 and TRBJ2-1, is DSGVTQTPKHLITATGQRVTLRCSPRSGDLSVYWYQQSLDQGLQFLIQYYNGEERAKGNILERFSAQQFPDLHSELNLSSLELGDSALYFCASSVAPVTGANEQFFGPGTRLTVL.

This clonotype appeared a few times. The chain employs TRBV29-1 and TRBJ2-7, with 7 positions matching TRBD1. CDR3 size: 14 residues. Germline V gene lookup returns CDR1 SQVTM and CDR2 ANQGSEA. V lost 5 bases to trimming and J lost 0 bases; unmatched junction nucleotides: 7. The CDR3: CSVRKTGPSYEQYF. The CDR3 nucleotides are TGCAGCGTTAGGAAGACAGGGCCCTCCTACGAGCAGTACTTC.

In its sample, this clonotype was seen a few times. This chain connects TRBV4-3 to TRBJ2-1, with D tentatively TRBD1 (7 bases). CDR1 is LGHNA, CDR2 YSLEER, per germline. This CDR3 has 14 amino acids. Trimming took 1 base from V and 7 from J, leaving 11 bases between them. The CDR3 bases are TGCGCCAGCAGCCAAGGTCCAGGGGGGAATGAGCAGTTCTTC. Its protein is CASSQGPGGNEQFF.

This chain uses TRBV4-3 with TRBJ2-3, with 10 positions matching TRBD1. The CDR3 spans 15 residues. V lost 5 bases and J lost 6; bases outside the gene matches: 8. Germline V gene data show CDR1 as LGHNA and CDR2 as YSLEER. The CDR3 here is CASSGQGGQSDTQYF. CDR3 DNA: TGCGCCAGCAGCGGACAGGGGGGTCAGTCTGATACGCAGTATTTT.

This clonotype was seen ten or more times. This sequence joins TRBV12-3 or TRBV12-4 and TRBJ1-5; TRBD1 aligns across 7 bases. The CDR3 runs to 13 residues. V trimming: 7 bases; J trimming: 3 bases; junction bases outside the gene matches: 3. In DNA form, the CDR3 reads TGTGCCAGCACGGGACAGAACAATCAGCCCCAGCATTTT. It is translated as CASTGQNNQPQHF.

The rearrangement uses TRBV6-2 or TRBV6-3 and TRBJ2-1; D might be TRBD1 (5 bases). This CDR3 is 15 amino acids long. The germline V and J ends were trimmed by 5 bases and 5 bases, with 16 bases remaining between them. Germline CDR1 is MNHEY and CDR2 is SVGEGT. The CDR3 DNA is TGTGCCAGCAGTAGGCAGGGCTCGAACGACAATGAGCAGTTCTTC. Translation gives CASSRQGSNDNEQFF.